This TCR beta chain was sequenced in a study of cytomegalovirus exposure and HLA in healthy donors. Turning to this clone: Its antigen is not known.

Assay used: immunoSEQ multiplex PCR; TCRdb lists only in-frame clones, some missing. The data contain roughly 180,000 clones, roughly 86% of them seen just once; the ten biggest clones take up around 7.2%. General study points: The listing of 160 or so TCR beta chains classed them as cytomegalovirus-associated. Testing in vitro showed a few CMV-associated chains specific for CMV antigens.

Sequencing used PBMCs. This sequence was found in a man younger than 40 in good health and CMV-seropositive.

The CDR3 region has the DNA TGTGCCAGCTCACCACCAGGACTAGCCAAAAACATTCAGTACTTC. Its protein is CASSPPGLAKNIQYF. This rearrangement joins TRBV18 to TRBJ2-4; D is possibly TRBD2 (5 bases). Germline V gene lookup returns CDR1 KGHSH and CDR2 LQKENI. Trimming stripped 0 bases from V and 0 bases from J, with 6 bases between. The CDR3 length is 15 residues. The variable domain in full, with the rest retrieved from reference TRBV18 and TRBJ2-4, is NAGVMQNPRHLVRRRGQEARLRCSPMKGHSHVYWYRQLPEEGLKFMVYLQKENIIDESGMPKERFSAEFPKEGPSILRIQQVVRGDSAAYFCASSPPGLAKNIQYFGAGTRLSVL.